This is a list of T cell receptor beta chains from one sample in a study of T cells after posttransplantation cyclophosphamide. The protocol was immunoSEQ multiplex PCR, while the TCRdb copy is restricted to in-frame clones and leaves out a portion. The sample lists tens of thousands of clones, none appearing once, the ten largest making up around 2.1%. Sequenced material: PBMCs. Receptor source: a man aged 40-49 years in good health, CMV-negative, and a related stem cell transplant donor. Both conserved end residues are part of each CDR3. D genes are given only for firm matches. Size is stated for part of the rows, as once, few or many counts, or as a class when the clone is expanded.

len: 16
v_gene: TRBV27
j_gene: TRBJ2-1
abundance: few
d_gene: TRBD2
CDR3aa: CASSLTSGGMYNEQFF
CDR3nt: TGTGCCAGCAGTCTAACTAGCGGGGGTATGTACAATGAGCAGTTCTTC

len: 18
v_gene: TRBV5-4
j_gene: TRBJ2-3
abundance: few
d_gene: TRBD2
CDR3aa: CASSKAASGGPGTDTQYF
CDR3nt: TGTGCCAGCAGCAAGGCAGCTAGCGGGGGACCCGGCACAGATACGCAGTATTTT

len: 14
v_gene: TRBV7-2
j_gene: TRBJ1-1
abundance: many
d_gene: NA
CDR3aa: CASTSLRGLTEAFF
CDR3nt: TGTGCCAGTACAAGCCTGCGCGGGCTCACTGAAGCTTTCTTT

len: 17
v_gene: TRBV19
j_gene: TRBJ2-1
abundance: many
d_gene: NA
CDR3aa: CASSTSIGSGSYNEQFF
CDR3nt: TGTGCCAGTAGTACTTCGATCGGCTCGGGGTCTTACAATGAGCAGTTCTTC

len: 12
v_gene: TRBV7-3
j_gene: TRBJ2-1
abundance: many
d_gene: TRBD2
CDR3aa: CASSSRGGQQFF
CDR3nt: TGTGCCAGCAGCTCGCGGGGGGGCCAGCAGTTCTTC

len: 15
v_gene: TRBV6-5
j_gene: TRBJ1-6
abundance: few
d_gene: TRBD1
CDR3aa: CASTQGDRFGSPLHF
CDR3nt: TGTGCCAGCACACAGGGGGACAGATTTGGATCACCCCTCCACTTT

len: 18
v_gene: TRBV15
j_gene: TRBJ2-7
abundance: many
d_gene: NA
CDR3aa: CATSRPSLVRHSRYEQYF
CDR3nt: TGTGCCACCAGCAGGCCCTCACTGGTCAGGCACTCGCGCTACGAGCAGTACTTC

len: 16
v_gene: TRBV19
j_gene: TRBJ1-3
abundance: many
d_gene: NA
CDR3aa: CASRSFPQGSGNTIYF
CDR3nt: TGTGCCAGTAGATCTTTCCCCCAGGGCTCTGGAAACACCATATATTTT

len: 13
v_gene: TRBV25-1
j_gene: TRBJ1-2
abundance: NA
d_gene: TRBD1
CDR3aa: CASDGTGGYGYTF
CDR3nt: TGTGCCAGCGACGGGACAGGTGGCTATGGCTACACCTTC

len: 15
v_gene: TRBV11-2
j_gene: TRBJ1-3
abundance: NA
d_gene: TRBD1
CDR3aa: CASSPGQGSGNTIYF
CDR3nt: TGTGCCAGCAGCCCGGGACAGGGCTCTGGAAACACCATATATTTT

len: 13
v_gene: TRBV5-1
j_gene: TRBJ2-7
abundance: few
d_gene: TRBD1
CDR3aa: CASSLGQGREQYF
CDR3nt: TGCGCCAGCAGCTTGGGACAGGGTCGCGAGCAGTACTTC

len: 15
v_gene: TRBV19
j_gene: TRBJ1-2
abundance: many
d_gene: NA
CDR3aa: CASRPGALKTVDYTF
CDR3nt: TGTGCCAGTAGACCGGGAGCTCTGAAAACGGTTGACTACACCTTC

len: 16
v_gene: TRBV27
j_gene: TRBJ2-3
abundance: NA
d_gene: TRBD2
CDR3aa: CASSPVLAGGPDTQYF
CDR3nt: TGTGCCAGCAGTCCCGTACTAGCGGGGGGGCCAGATACGCAGTATTTT

len: 14
v_gene: TRBV6-4
j_gene: TRBJ1-1
abundance: NA
d_gene: NA
CDR3aa: CARPRGASGTEAFF
CDR3nt: TGTGCCAGGCCACGGGGGGCCAGTGGCACTGAAGCTTTCTTT

len: 16
v_gene: TRBV11-3
j_gene: TRBJ2-2
abundance: many
d_gene: TRBD2
CDR3aa: CASSSRGTLGTGELFF
CDR3nt: TGTGCCAGCAGCTCGCGGGGGACTCTGGGCACCGGGGAGCTGTTTTTT

len: 19
v_gene: TRBV15
j_gene: TRBJ2-2
abundance: many
d_gene: NA
CDR3aa: CATSRESVQSRLNTGELFF
CDR3nt: TGTGCCACCAGCAGAGAATCGGTACAGAGTAGGTTGAACACCGGGGAGCTGTTTTTT

len: 15
v_gene: TRBV7-3
j_gene: TRBJ2-6
abundance: many
d_gene: NA
CDR3aa: CASSLGGSGANVLTF
CDR3nt: TGTGCCAGCAGCTTAGGAGGGTCCGGGGCCAACGTCCTGACTTTC

len: 15
v_gene: TRBV7-9
j_gene: TRBJ1-6
abundance: many
d_gene: TRBD1
CDR3aa: CASSGRGTGASPLHF
CDR3nt: TGTGCCAGCAGCGGTCGCGGGACAGGGGCTTCACCCCTCCACTTT

len: 11
v_gene: TRBV2
j_gene: TRBJ1-1
abundance: many
d_gene: NA
CDR3aa: CASREGAEAFF
CDR3nt: TGTGCCAGCCGGGAGGGGGCTGAAGCTTTCTTT

len: 13
v_gene: TRBV10-3
j_gene: TRBJ1-1
abundance: many
d_gene: NA
CDR3aa: CAIRTGGNTEAFF
CDR3nt: TGTGCCATCAGGACAGGTGGGAACACTGAAGCTTTCTTT

len: 15
v_gene: TRBV9
j_gene: TRBJ1-3
abundance: many
d_gene: TRBD1
CDR3aa: CASSAPTGGSDTIYF
CDR3nt: TGTGCCAGCAGCGCCCCGACAGGGGGCTCGGACACCATATATTTT

len: 14
v_gene: TRBV7-9
j_gene: TRBJ2-5
abundance: few
d_gene: NA
CDR3aa: CASSRTAGWETQYF
CDR3nt: TGTGCCAGCAGCCGCACAGCAGGGTGGGAGACCCAGTACTTC

len: 15
v_gene: TRBV18
j_gene: TRBJ2-2
abundance: many
d_gene: TRBD1
CDR3aa: CASSPLGQPTGELFF
CDR3nt: TGTGCCAGCTCACCACTGGGACAGCCCACCGGGGAGCTGTTTTTT

len: 13
v_gene: TRBV11-2
j_gene: TRBJ2-1
abundance: many
d_gene: NA
CDR3aa: CASSLAQANEQFF
CDR3nt: TGTGCCAGCAGCTTGGCTCAGGCCAATGAGCAGTTCTTC

len: 16
v_gene: TRBV15
j_gene: TRBJ2-1
abundance: many
d_gene: TRBD2
CDR3aa: CATSALLAGGYNEQFF
CDR3nt: TGTGCCACCAGCGCCTTACTAGCGGGGGGGTACAATGAGCAGTTCTTC

len: 15
v_gene: TRBV5-1
j_gene: TRBJ1-6
abundance: many
d_gene: TRBD1
CDR3aa: CASSLDGQGNSPLHF
CDR3nt: TGCGCCAGCAGCTTGGATGGACAGGGTAATTCACCCCTCCACTTT

len: 14
v_gene: TRBV11-2
j_gene: TRBJ1-2
abundance: many
d_gene: TRBD1
CDR3aa: CASSSPRTGGGYTF
CDR3nt: TGTGCCAGCAGCTCCCCCCGCACAGGGGGTGGCTACACCTTC

len: 15
v_gene: TRBV15
j_gene: TRBJ2-3
abundance: many
d_gene: NA
CDR3aa: CATSRGGKGTDTQYF
CDR3nt: TGTGCCACCAGCAGAGGAGGGAAAGGGACAGATACGCAGTATTTT

len: 15
v_gene: TRBV6-5
j_gene: TRBJ2-3
abundance: NA
d_gene: NA
CDR3aa: CASKTAPGGTDTQYF
CDR3nt: TGTGCCAGCAAAACGGCCCCAGGGGGCACAGATACGCAGTATTTT

len: 15
v_gene: TRBV2
j_gene: TRBJ1-6
abundance: many
d_gene: NA
CDR3aa: CASSDGGHNNSPLHF
CDR3nt: TGTGCCAGCAGTGATGGGGGACATAATAATTCACCCCTCCACTTT

len: 15
v_gene: TRBV5-4
j_gene: TRBJ1-4
abundance: many
d_gene: NA
CDR3aa: CASSTQPTTNEKLFF
CDR3nt: TGTGCCAGCAGTACGCAACCTACAACTAATGAAAAACTGTTTTTT

len: 19
v_gene: TRBV27
j_gene: TRBJ1-5
abundance: many
d_gene: TRBD1
CDR3aa: CASRKRDSKEPPGNQPQHF
CDR3nt: TGTGCCAGCAGGAAGAGGGACAGCAAGGAGCCCCCTGGCAATCAGCCCCAGCATTTT

len: 14
v_gene: TRBV4-3
j_gene: TRBJ1-1
abundance: many
d_gene: TRBD1
CDR3aa: CASSPDRADTEAFF
CDR3nt: TGCGCCAGCAGCCCGGACAGGGCTGACACTGAAGCTTTCTTT

len: 15
v_gene: TRBV6-5
j_gene: TRBJ2-6
abundance: NA
d_gene: NA
CDR3aa: CASTQRDSGANVLTF
CDR3nt: TGTGCCAGCACTCAACGGGACTCTGGGGCCAACGTCCTGACTTTC

len: 16
v_gene: TRBV28
j_gene: TRBJ2-3
abundance: few
d_gene: TRBD2
CDR3aa: CASSPLTAGGADTQYF
CDR3nt: TGTGCCAGCAGTCCCCTCACGGCGGGAGGCGCAGATACGCAGTATTTT

len: 15
v_gene: TRBV7-8
j_gene: TRBJ1-5
abundance: many
d_gene: NA
CDR3aa: CASSWASGSNQPQHF
CDR3nt: TGTGCCAGCAGCTGGGCGTCAGGGAGCAATCAGCCCCAGCATTTT

len: 15
v_gene: TRBV28
j_gene: TRBJ2-3
abundance: NA
d_gene: TRBD2
CDR3aa: CASSGAGDRTDTQYF
CDR3nt: TGTGCCAGCAGTGGGGCGGGGGATCGCACAGATACGCAGTATTTT

len: 13
v_gene: TRBV19
j_gene: TRBJ1-2
abundance: many
d_gene: NA
CDR3aa: CASSIQGNYGYTF
CDR3nt: TGTGCCAGTAGTATACAGGGTAACTATGGCTACACCTTC

len: 15
v_gene: TRBV10-3
j_gene: TRBJ2-1
abundance: many
d_gene: TRBD2
CDR3aa: CAITSGTSGRNEQFF
CDR3nt: TGTGCCATCACCTCGGGGACTAGCGGGAGAAATGAGCAGTTCTTC

len: 18
v_gene: TRBV5-6
j_gene: TRBJ2-4
abundance: many
d_gene: NA
CDR3aa: CASSLGDLAGSAKNIQYF
CDR3nt: TGTGCCAGCAGCTTGGGAGATCTAGCTGGTTCGGCCAAAAACATTCAGTACTTC

len: 17
v_gene: TRBV5-1
j_gene: TRBJ2-2
abundance: many
d_gene: TRBD2
CDR3aa: CASRRIVSGANTGELFF
CDR3nt: TGCGCCAGCAGGCGGATAGTGAGCGGGGCGAACACCGGGGAGCTGTTTTTT

len: 15
v_gene: TRBV19
j_gene: TRBJ2-3
abundance: many
d_gene: NA
CDR3aa: CASSSTGSWTDTQYF
CDR3nt: TGTGCCAGTAGTTCCACAGGGAGTTGGACAGATACGCAGTATTTT

len: 14
v_gene: TRBV11-2
j_gene: TRBJ1-2
abundance: many
d_gene: TRBD1
CDR3aa: CASSSGQASYGYTF
CDR3nt: TGTGCCAGCAGCTCTGGACAGGCCTCTTATGGCTACACCTTC

len: 17
v_gene: TRBV27
j_gene: TRBJ2-6
abundance: many
d_gene: NA
CDR3aa: CASSKGNNPSGANVLTF
CDR3nt: TGTGCCAGCAGTAAGGGGAATAATCCCTCTGGGGCCAACGTCCTGACTTTC

len: 15
v_gene: TRBV2
j_gene: TRBJ2-3
abundance: many
d_gene: NA
CDR3aa: CASQLQDTTTDTQYF
CDR3nt: TGTGCCAGTCAGTTGCAGGATACGACCACAGATACGCAGTATTTT

len: 14
v_gene: TRBV7-9
j_gene: TRBJ1-1
abundance: many
d_gene: NA
CDR3aa: CASSLNAGSTEAFF
CDR3nt: TGTGCCAGCAGCTTGAATGCGGGTTCCACTGAAGCTTTCTTT

len: 15
v_gene: TRBV30
j_gene: TRBJ2-5
abundance: NA
d_gene: TRBD1
CDR3aa: CAWSFDRVKGETQYF
CDR3nt: TGTGCCTGGAGTTTTGACAGGGTGAAGGGAGAGACCCAGTACTTC

len: 14
v_gene: TRBV7-9
j_gene: TRBJ1-1
abundance: many
d_gene: TRBD1
CDR3aa: CASSPQGMNTEAFF
CDR3nt: TGTGCCAGCAGCCCACAGGGGATGAACACTGAAGCTTTCTTT

len: 13
v_gene: TRBV2
j_gene: TRBJ2-5
abundance: many
d_gene: NA
CDR3aa: CASSYREKETQYF
CDR3nt: TGTGCCAGCAGCTACCGGGAGAAAGAGACCCAGTACTTC